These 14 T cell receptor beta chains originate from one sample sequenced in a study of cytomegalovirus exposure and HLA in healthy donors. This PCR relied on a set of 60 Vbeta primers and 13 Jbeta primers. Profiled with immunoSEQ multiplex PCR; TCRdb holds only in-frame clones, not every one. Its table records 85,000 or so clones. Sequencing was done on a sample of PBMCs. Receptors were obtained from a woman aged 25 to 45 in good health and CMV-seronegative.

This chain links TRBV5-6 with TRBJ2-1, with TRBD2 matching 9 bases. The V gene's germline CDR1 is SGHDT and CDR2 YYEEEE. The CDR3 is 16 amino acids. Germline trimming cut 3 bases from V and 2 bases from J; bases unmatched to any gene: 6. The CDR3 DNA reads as TGTGCCAGCAGCTGGGCGTCTAGCGGGACCTACAATGAGCAGTTCTTC. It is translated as CASSWASSGTYNEQFF.

CDR3 bases: TGTGCCAGCACCAACACTAGATCCAATGAGCAGTTCTTC. Translated: CASTNTRSNEQFF. The gene calls are TRBV28 and TRBJ2-1, with D tentatively TRBD2 (5 bases). Germline-derived CDR1 and CDR2 are MDHEN and SYDVKM. The CDR3 consists of 13 residues. Trimming removed 7 bases from V and 6 bases from J, with 13 bases in between.

The CDR3 DNA follows: TGTGCCAGTACCTCGACAGGGGCAGTTAATGGCTACACCTTC. It codes for CASTSTGAVNGYTF. This chain links TRBV19 with TRBJ1-2, with 8 positions matching TRBD1. V shed 7 bases and J 6 bases; nucleotides not matched to a gene: 10. Germline-derived CDR1 and CDR2 are LNHDA and SQIVND (reference sequence). CDR3 size: 14 residues.

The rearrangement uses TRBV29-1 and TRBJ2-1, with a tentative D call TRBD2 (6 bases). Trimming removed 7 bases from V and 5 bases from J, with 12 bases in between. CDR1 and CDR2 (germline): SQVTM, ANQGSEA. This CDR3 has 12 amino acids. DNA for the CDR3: TGCAGCGCTCTACGCGGGGACAATGAGCAGTTCTTC. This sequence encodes CSALRGDNEQFF.

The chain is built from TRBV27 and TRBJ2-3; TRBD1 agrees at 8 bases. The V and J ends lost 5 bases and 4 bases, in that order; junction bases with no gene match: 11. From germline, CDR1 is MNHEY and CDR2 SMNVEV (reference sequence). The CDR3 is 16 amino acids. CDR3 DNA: TGTGCCAGCAGTCCATCATCGGGGACAGGTCCAGATACGCAGTATTTT. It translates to CASSPSSGTGPDTQYF.

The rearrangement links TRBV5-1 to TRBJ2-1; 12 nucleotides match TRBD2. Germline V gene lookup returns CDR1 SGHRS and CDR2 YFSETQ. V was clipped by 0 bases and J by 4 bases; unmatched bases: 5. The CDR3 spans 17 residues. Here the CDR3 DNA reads TGCGCCAGCAGCTTGGCACTAGCGGGAGGCCAATACAATGAGCAGTTCTTC. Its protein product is CASSLALAGGQYNEQFF. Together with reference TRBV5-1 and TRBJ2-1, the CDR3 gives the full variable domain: KAGVTQTPRYLIKTRGQQVTLSCSPISGHRSVSWYQQTPGQGLQFLFEYFSETQRNKGNFPGRFSGRQFSNSRSEMNVSTLELGDSALYLCASSLALAGGQYNEQFFGPGTRLTVL.

CDR3 amino acids: CASSDAIGVTQYF. CDR3 DNA: TGTGCCAGCAGCGACGCGATCGGGGTGACCCAGTACTTC. The V and J genes are TRBV9 and TRBJ2-5, with D possibly matching TRBD2 (5 bases). CDR3 length: 13 amino acids. Germline CDR1 SGDLS, CDR2 YYNGEE. V gave up 3 bases and J gave up 7 bases, with 13 bases separating them.

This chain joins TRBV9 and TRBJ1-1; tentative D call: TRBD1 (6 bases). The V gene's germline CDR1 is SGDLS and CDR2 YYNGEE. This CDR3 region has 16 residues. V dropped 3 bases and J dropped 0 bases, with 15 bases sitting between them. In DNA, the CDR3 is TGTGCCAGCAGCGGCGGACAGTCGGAAATGAACACTGAAGCTTTCTTT. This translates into CASSGGQSEMNTEAFF.

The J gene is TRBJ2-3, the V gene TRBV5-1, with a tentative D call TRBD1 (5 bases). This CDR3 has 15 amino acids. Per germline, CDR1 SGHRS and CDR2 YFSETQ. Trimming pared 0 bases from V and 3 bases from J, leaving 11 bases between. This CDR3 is CASSLVLGVTDTQYF. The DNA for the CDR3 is TGCGCCAGCAGCTTGGTCTTAGGGGTAACAGATACGCAGTATTTT.

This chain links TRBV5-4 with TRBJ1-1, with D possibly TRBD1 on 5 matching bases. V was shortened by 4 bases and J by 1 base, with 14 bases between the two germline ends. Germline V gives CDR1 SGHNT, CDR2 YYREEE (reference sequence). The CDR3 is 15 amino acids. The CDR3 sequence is CASSPGDHRNTEAFF. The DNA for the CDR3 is TGTGCCAGCAGCCCGGGGGACCATCGGAACACTGAAGCTTTCTTT.

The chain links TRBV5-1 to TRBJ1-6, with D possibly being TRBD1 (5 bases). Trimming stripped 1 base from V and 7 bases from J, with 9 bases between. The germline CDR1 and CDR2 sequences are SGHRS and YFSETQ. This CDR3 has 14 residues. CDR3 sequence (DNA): TGCGCCAGCAGCTTGAGACAGCAGAATTCACCCCTCCACTTT. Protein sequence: CASSLRQQNSPLHF.

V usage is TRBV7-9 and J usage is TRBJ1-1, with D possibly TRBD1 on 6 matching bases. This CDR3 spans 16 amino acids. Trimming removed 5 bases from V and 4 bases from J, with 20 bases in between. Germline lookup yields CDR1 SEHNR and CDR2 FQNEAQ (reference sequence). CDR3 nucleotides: TGTGCCAGCAGCCCGATAGGGGGGGTAAGGGTCACTGAAGCTTTCTTT. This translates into CASSPIGGVRVTEAFF.

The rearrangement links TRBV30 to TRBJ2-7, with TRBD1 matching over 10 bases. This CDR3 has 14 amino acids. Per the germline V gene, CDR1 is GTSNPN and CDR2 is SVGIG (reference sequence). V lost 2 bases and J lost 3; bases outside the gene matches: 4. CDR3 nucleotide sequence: TGTGCCTGGAGTCTCGGGACAGGGGTCTACGAGCAGTACTTC. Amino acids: CAWSLGTGVYEQYF.

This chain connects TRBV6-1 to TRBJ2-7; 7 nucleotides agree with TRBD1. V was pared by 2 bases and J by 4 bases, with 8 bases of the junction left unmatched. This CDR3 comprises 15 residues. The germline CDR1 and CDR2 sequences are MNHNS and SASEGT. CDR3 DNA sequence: TGTGCCAGCAGTGAAAGGAGGACAGGCCGATACGAGCAGTACTTC. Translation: CASSERRTGRYEQYF.